These 16 T cell receptor beta chains were sequenced from one sample in a study of vaccination effects on CD4 cells after COVID-19. Some clones are missing from TCRdb's copy, which holds only in-frame ones; the method was immunoSEQ multiplex PCR. The top ten hold 4.5% to 6% of the sample, which has about 48,000 clones, over 50% seen once. Their specific antigens are unknown. Culture proceeded for approximately 10 days, and CD4+ T cells were then isolated. The material was CD4+ T cells from PBMCs cultured without peptide, obtained before COVID-19 vaccination. All receptors come from a human donor who received a COVID-19 vaccine.

The chain recombines TRBV4-2 with TRBJ1-6; the D gene is possibly TRBD1 (5 bases). This CDR3 spans 13 amino acids. Trimming pared 1 base from V and 8 bases from J, leaving 6 bases between. In germline, CDR1 is LGHNA, CDR2 YNFKEQ. CDR3 nucleotides: TGTGCCAGCAGCCAAGGCAGGGATTCACCCCTCCACTTT. This gives the protein CASSQGRDSPLHF.

The chain couples TRBV2 to TRBJ2-3, with no clear D. The V end lost 6 bases, the J end lost 4 bases, and 8 bases lay between the germline ends. Germline lookup yields CDR1 SNHLY and CDR2 FYNNEI. The CDR3 totals 12 residues. In DNA form, the CDR3 reads TGTGCCAGCAGGATTAGCTCAGATACGCAGTATTTT. Translating it yields CASRISSDTQYF.

The chain joins TRBV27 to TRBJ2-7; the D call may be TRBD1 or TRBD2 (5 bases each). The germline V gene encodes CDR1 MNHEY and CDR2 SMNVEV (reference sequence). The CDR3 extends over 21 amino acids. V dropped 4 bases and J dropped 0 bases, with 31 bases sitting between them. The CDR3 bases are TGTGCCAGCAGTTACGAACCCCCGGGACCCCAAAATCCGGCGGGCTCCTACGAGCAGTACTTC. As protein: CASSYEPPGPQNPAGSYEQYF.

The V gene is TRBV19, the J gene TRBJ2-6; D unclear. V lost 7 bases and J 4 bases, leaving 17 bases between the germline ends. Germline V lookup: CDR1 LNHDA, CDR2 SQIVND (reference sequence). The CDR3 covers 16 residues. The CDR3 bases are TGTGCCAGTAAAGTGGGTGATTCAGCCGGGGCCAACGTCCTGACTTTC. Translated: CASKVGDSAGANVLTF.

The chain recombines TRBV5-1 with TRBJ2-5; 7 bases line up with TRBD2. The CDR3 length is 14 residues. With V trimmed by 0 bases and J by 5 bases, 4 bases remained unmatched. Per germline, CDR1 SGHRS and CDR2 YFSETQ. The CDR3 here is CASSLVAGEETQYF. In nucleotides, the CDR3 is TGCGCCAGCAGCTTGGTAGCGGGTGAGGAGACCCAGTACTTC.

As DNA, the CDR3 is TGTGCCAGCACCTCCCACGGGAGCACAGATACGCAGTATTTT. Translation gives CASTSHGSTDTQYF. The V gene is TRBV6-5, the J gene TRBJ2-3; D not certain. This CDR3 has 14 residues. The V and J ends lost 7 bases and 0 bases respectively, with 11 bases between them. In germline, CDR1 is MNHEY, CDR2 SVGAGI.

This clone was picked up a small number of times. This sequence joins TRBV11-2 and TRBJ1-1; D possibly corresponds to TRBD1 (5 bases). The V end lost 5 bases, the J end lost 3 bases, and 16 bases lay between the germline ends. The CDR3 runs to 15 residues. Germline V gene sequence: CDR1 SGHAT, CDR2 FQNNGV. CDR3 nucleotides: TGTGCCAGCAGCCTTGTAGGGGCGGGGTACACTGAAGCTTTCTTT. It specifies CASSLVGAGYTEAFF.

The sample holds a few counts of this clone. The chain uses TRBV2 and TRBJ2-3; D is ambiguous. The V gene lost 8 bases and the J gene lost 5 bases, with 8 bases spanning the gap. This CDR3 comprises 11 residues. The V gene's germline CDR1 is SNHLY and CDR2 FYNNEI. The CDR3 loop reads CASAGKDTQYF. The DNA for the CDR3 is TGTGCCAGCGCCGGCAAAGATACGCAGTATTTT.

This chain uses TRBV9 with TRBJ1-1; no reliable D call. V lost 7 bases to trimming and J lost 1 base, with 11 bases between them. In germline, CDR1 is SGDLS, CDR2 YYNGEE. This CDR3 has 13 residues. The CDR3 coding sequence is TGTGCCAGCGGAAGAGAGGAGAACACTGAAGCTTTCTTT. Translating gives CASGREENTEAFF.

In its sample, this clone was seen once. The chain uses TRBV5-6 and TRBJ2-1; D is undetermined. CDR1 and CDR2 from the germline V gene are SGHDT and YYEEEE. V was cut by 0 bases and J by 6 bases, with 10 bases left in between. The CDR3 spans 14 residues. The CDR3 spells CASSLGLLSNEQFF. CDR3 nucleotide sequence: TGTGCCAGCAGCTTGGGACTCCTCTCCAATGAGCAGTTCTTC.

V and J are TRBV3-1 (or the pseudogene TRBV3-2) and TRBJ1-2, with TRBD1 as a possible D gene (5 bases). Germline V gene sequence: CDR1 LGHDT, CDR2 YNNKEL (reference sequence). This CDR3 spans 12 amino acids. V was pared by 6 bases and J by 3 bases, with 8 bases between. CDR3 loop: CASSLGDYGYTF. In DNA, the CDR3 is TGTGCCAGCAGTTTGGGGGACTATGGCTACACCTTC.

The sample holds a few counts of this clone. The CDR3 protein is CASSEGRAPQPQHF. CDR3 DNA sequence: TGTGCCAGCAGTGAGGGTAGGGCTCCTCAGCCCCAGCATTTT. The V and J genes are TRBV2 and TRBJ1-5; D uncertain. Deletions cut 3 bases from V and 6 bases from J, with 12 bases between. The CDR3 totals 14 residues. Germline V gives CDR1 SNHLY, CDR2 FYNNEI.

The V and J genes are TRBV19 and TRBJ2-1, with 7 bases that match TRBD1. The CDR3 is 13 residues long. Unmatched junction bases numbered 3, after V lost 6 bases and J lost 4 bases. CDR1 and CDR2 (germline): LNHDA, SQIVND (reference sequence). The CDR3 region has the DNA TGTGCCAGTAGGGGACAGCCGTACAATGAGCAGTTCTTC. Its protein is CASRGQPYNEQFF. Full variable domain (remainder filled in from reference TRBV19 and TRBJ2-1): DGGITQSPKYLFRKEGQNVTLSCEQNLNHDAMYWYRQDPGQGLRLIYYSQIVNDFQKGDIAEGYSVSREKKESFPLTVTSAQKNPTAFYLCASRGQPYNEQFFGPGTRLTVL.

J is TRBJ2-7 and V is TRBV14; 11 nucleotides line up with TRBD1. The J segment lost 9 bases and the V segment lost 4 bases, leaving 8 bases of the junction unmatched. The CDR3 runs 14 residues. The V gene's germline CDR1 is SGHDN and CDR2 FVKESK. The CDR3 reads CASSPGWTGGTQYF. CDR3 in DNA: TGTGCCAGCAGCCCGGGGTGGACAGGGGGCACGCAGTACTTC.

The gene calls are TRBV11-2 and TRBJ1-2; no clear D gene. Germline V gene data show CDR1 as SGHAT and CDR2 as FQNNGV. V lost 1 base, J lost 7 bases, and 13 bases lay in between. CDR3 length equals 14 residues. CDR3 DNA: TGTGCCAGCAGCTTAGGAGGAGGGAAGGGTGGCTACACCTTC. Its translation: CASSLGGGKGGYTF.

This chain links TRBV28 with TRBJ2-1; TRBD1 agrees at 9 bases. The CDR3 has 13 residues. Trimming removed 7 bases from V and 7 bases from J; junction bases left unmatched: 5. In germline, CDR1 is MDHEN, CDR2 SYDVKM. CDR3 nucleotides: TGTGCCAGCATTCGGGACAGGGTGAATGAGCAGTTCTTC. The encoded protein is CASIRDRVNEQFF. Together with reference TRBV28 and TRBJ2-1, the CDR3 gives the full variable domain: DVKVTQSSRYLVKRTGEKVFLECVQDMDHENMFWYRQDPGLGLRLIYFSYDVKMKEKGDIPEGYSVSREKKERFSLILESASTNQTSMYLCASIRDRVNEQFFGPGTRLTVL.